This T cell receptor (beta chain) is drawn from a study of T cell responses to AZD1222 COVID-19 vaccine. Trimming took off 2 bases at V and 5 bases at J, with 7 bases between the two ends. From germline, CDR1 is SGHRS and CDR2 YFSETQ. The length of the CDR3 is 13 residues. TCRdb's copy holds only in-frame clones and misses some; the assay was immunoSEQ multiplex PCR. The table has some 150,000 clones, around nine tenths seen once. The TCR originated in an adult in good health. V gene TRBV5-1 combines with J gene TRBJ1-4; weak D call: TRBD1 (5 bases). The sequenced sample was peripheral blood, obtained on day 0 of AZD1222 vaccination. The CDR3 region is CASSFGGNEKLFF. The CDR3 DNA reads as TGCGCCAGCAGCTTTGGGGGGAATGAAAAACTGTTTTTT.